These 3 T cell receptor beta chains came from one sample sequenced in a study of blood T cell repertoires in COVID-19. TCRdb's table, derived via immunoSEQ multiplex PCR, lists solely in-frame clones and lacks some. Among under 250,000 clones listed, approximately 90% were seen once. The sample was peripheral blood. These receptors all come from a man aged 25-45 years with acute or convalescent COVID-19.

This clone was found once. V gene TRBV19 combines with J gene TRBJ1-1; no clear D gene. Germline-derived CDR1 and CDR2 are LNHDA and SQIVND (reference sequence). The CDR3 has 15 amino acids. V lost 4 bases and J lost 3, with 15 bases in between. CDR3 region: CASSTIWEGYTEAFF. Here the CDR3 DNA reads TGTGCCAGTAGTACGATATGGGAGGGATACACTGAAGCTTTCTTT.

The CDR3 is CASSLYQRERNEQFF. CDR3 sequence (DNA): TGTGCCAGCAGTTTATACCAGCGGGAGCGCAATGAGCAGTTCTTC. V usage is TRBV27 and J usage is TRBJ2-1; 8 positions match TRBD2. The V gene end was trimmed by 1 base and the J gene end by 6 bases; junction bases not matched to a gene: 5. Germline CDR1 MNHEY, CDR2 SMNVEV (reference sequence). The CDR3 loop spans 15 amino acids.

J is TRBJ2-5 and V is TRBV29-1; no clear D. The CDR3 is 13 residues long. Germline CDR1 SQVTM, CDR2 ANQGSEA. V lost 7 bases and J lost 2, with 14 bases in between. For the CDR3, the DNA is TGCAGCGGAAACATACTACCTCAAGAGACCCAGTACTTC. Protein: CSGNILPQETQYF.